Each of the 3 T cell receptor beta chains below was sequenced from the same sample in a study of tissue T cells after allogeneic stem cell transplantation (dated by TCRdb to about 2022). To prepare the library, the immunoSEQ multiplex PCR assay was applied. Entries here come from immuneACCESS through TCRdb and include only in-frame sequences with V and J called. Some clones fail to appear in such tables; in the studies checked, an unresolved V gene covers under half of the shortfall, and the cause of the remainder is unknown. The sample has over 7,500 clones on record, 45% to 50% of them singletons. The ten largest account for around 7.4% of the sample. The time point label corresponds to: mouse harvest day 7 after allogeneic transplant. Mouse grafts combined 10^7 T-cell-depleted bone marrow cells with 10^6 splenic CD5+ T cells, given via tail vein injection. The sequenced sample consisted of gut tissue. Source of these receptors: a female BALB/c mouse given C57BL/6 T cells with graft-versus-host disease after an allogeneic hematopoietic cell transplant.

With regard to this clone: The listed genes are named as in mouse. The missing CDR3 end, 1 residue past where the read stops, is filled in from the germline J gene. The chain carries TRBV3 and TRBJ2-3; TRBD2 aligns across 9 bases. J lost 1 base, V lost 1 base, and 0 bases had no gene match. Germline V gene lookup returns CDR1 SNHLY and CDR2 FYNGKV (reference sequence). The CDR3 loop spans 15 amino acids. The covered CDR3 bases are TGTGCCAGCAGCTTAGGACTGGGGGGTGCAGAAACGCTGTAT. Translated: CASSLGLGGAETLY. The full CDR3 reads CASSLGLGGAETLYF.

Concerning this clone itself: Gene names follow the mouse nomenclature. The CDR3 end is not reached by the read, which stops 1 residue before it; the germline J gene fills it in. The rearrangement joins TRBV17 to TRBJ2-5; D unclear. The CDR3 has 13 residues. Germline V lookup: CDR1 MNHDT, CDR2 YYDKIL. The V end lost 0 bases, the J end lost 3 bases, and 4 bases lay between the germline ends. The sequenced part of the CDR3 DNA is TGTGCTAGCAGTAGAGATTGGCAAGACACCCAGTAC. It specifies CASSRDWQDTQY. The complete CDR3 protein is CASSRDWQDTQYF.

Details on this clone: All gene names here are mouse names. The CDR3 sequence: CASSEGQNERLFF. The sequenced part of the CDR3 DNA is TGTGCCAGCAGTGAAGGGCAAAACGAAAGATTATTT. This rearrangement joins TRBV13-3 to TRBJ1-4; D is uncertain. Coverage ceases 1 residue before the CDR3 finishes, and the germline J gene fills in the end. V was pared by 2 bases and J by 5 bases, with 7 bases between. Germline V lookup: CDR1 NNHDY, CDR2 SYVADS. The CDR3 is 13 amino acids. The full variable domain, its missing parts supplied by reference TRBV13-3 and TRBJ1-4, is EAAVTQSPRSKVAVTGGKVTLSCHQTNNHDYMYWYRQDTGHGLRLIHYSYVADSTEKGDIPDGYKASRPSQENFSLILELASLSQTAVYFCASSEGQNERLFFGHGTKLSVL.